This T cell receptor (beta chain) was recovered during a study of T cells in Graves' hyperthyroidism and ophthalmopathy. Study-wide points: Most expanded thyroid clonotypes above 0.001 also appeared in blood. In simple terms, a model built on 13 V-J features told ophthalmopathy apart from stable hyperthyroidism.

Uncontrolled infection, other autoimmune disease, pregnancy and lactation each barred patients from inclusion. This clonotype showed up just a few times. Its specificity is unknown. It was RNA transcripts that yielded the amplified TCR beta CDR3 regions. During a first-round RT-PCR of the TCR CDR3, the HTBI primer set was used. TCRdb independently ran MiXCR on the multiplex PCR reads; one entry per CDR3 protein. The table has roughly 500,000 distinct CDR3 sequences, 46% seen once. Per germline, CDR1 DFQATT and CDR2 SNEGSKA (reference sequence). This CDR3 is built from 14 residues. With V trimmed by 4 bases and J by 8 bases, 13 bases remained unmatched.

The source is an adult woman with Graves' disease, either hyperthyroidism or ophthalmopathy (not recorded which). The source material was peripheral blood or thyroid tissue (not recorded which). The chain has TRBV20-1 and TRBJ1-2, with 7 bases lining up with TRBD1. The CDR3 region is CSAIDYDRVEGYTF. The CDR3 region has the DNA TGCAGTGCTATCGATTACGACAGGGTTGAGGGCTACACCTTC.